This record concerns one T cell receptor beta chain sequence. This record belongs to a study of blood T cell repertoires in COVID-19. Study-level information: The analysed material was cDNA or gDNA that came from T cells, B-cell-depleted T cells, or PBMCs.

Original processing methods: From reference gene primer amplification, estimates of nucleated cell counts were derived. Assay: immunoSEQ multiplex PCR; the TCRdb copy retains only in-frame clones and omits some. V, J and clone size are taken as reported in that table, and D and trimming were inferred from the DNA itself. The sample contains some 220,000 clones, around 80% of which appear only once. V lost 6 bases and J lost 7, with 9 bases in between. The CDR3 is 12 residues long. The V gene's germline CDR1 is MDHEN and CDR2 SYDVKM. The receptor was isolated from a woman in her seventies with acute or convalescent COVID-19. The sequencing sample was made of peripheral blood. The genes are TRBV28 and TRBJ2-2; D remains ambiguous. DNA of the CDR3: TGTGCCAGCAGGGTGCCCGGCGGGGAGCTGTTTTTT. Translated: CASRVPGGELFF.